This is a list of T cell receptor beta chains from one sample in a study of vaccination and CD4 T cells after COVID-19. TCRdb called the PCR reads again in MiXCR, with one record for every CDR3 protein. The data contain 9,000 to 15,000 distinct CDR3 sequences, 30% to 35% of them singletons. No antigen has been assigned to these receptors. The input for sequencing was CD4+ T cells from blood, cultured in vitro, taken before SARS-CoV-2 vaccination. These receptors all come from a human donor who received a COVID-19 vaccine. CDR3s include the opening cysteine and the closing phenylalanine or tryptophan. D genes are given only for firm matches. Some rows mark clone size as missing; the rest say once, few, many or name a class of expanded clone.

size | length | J | D | V | DNA | CDR3
- | 14 | TRBJ2-3 | TRBD1 | TRBV29-1 | TGCAGCGCCGGGACAGGGGGAAACACAGATACGCAGTATTTT | CSAGTGGNTDTQYF
few | 13 | TRBJ2-2 | - | TRBV7-9 | TGTGCCAGCCCCGGGATGAACACCGGGGAGCTGTTTTTT | CASPGMNTGELFF
medium-sized | 14 | TRBJ1-2 | - | TRBV24-1 | TGTGCCACCAGTGATTTCACAGGCAACTATGGCTACACCTTC | CATSDFTGNYGYTF
few | 15 | TRBJ1-2 | TRBD1 | TRBV30 | TGTGCCTGGGAGACAGGGAGGGTAGCTAACTATGGCTACACCTTC | CAWETGRVANYGYTF
few | 14 | TRBJ2-3 | - | TRBV2 | TGTGCCAGCAGTCAGACAGTGCAGACAGATACGCAGTATTTT | CASSQTVQTDTQYF
- | 15 | TRBJ1-4 | - | TRBV20-1 | TGCAGTGCTAGAGATCTGGGCAGAGGGGGAGAAAAACTGTTTTTT | CSARDLGRGGEKLFF
few | 13 | TRBJ1-1 | - | TRBV11-3 | TGTGCCAGCAGCGTAAAACAGGGAACTGAAGCTTTCTTT | CASSVKQGTEAFF
- | 14 | TRBJ2-5 | - | TRBV5-5 | TGTGCCAGCAGCCCTCGTACATACCAAGAGACCCAGTACTTC | CASSPRTYQETQYF
few | 13 | TRBJ1-5 | TRBD1 | TRBV24-1 | TGTGCCACCCGGGGACAGGTCAATCAGCCCCAGCATTTT | CATRGQVNQPQHF
- | 14 | TRBJ1-4 | TRBD1 | TRBV7-7 | TGTGCCAGCAGCCTGGGACAGGGAGGCGAAAAACTGTTTTTT | CASSLGQGGEKLFF
- | 16 | TRBJ1-4 | TRBD1 | TRBV20-1 | TGCAGTGCTCCCGGGACAGGTAGTTCAACTAATGAAAAACTGTTTTTT | CSAPGTGSSTNEKLFF
- | 17 | TRBJ2-3 | TRBD2 | TRBV12-3/TRBV12-4 | TGTGCCAGCAGTCCCGGGACTAGCGGGGATGTCACAGATACGCAGTATTTT | CASSPGTSGDVTDTQYF
- | 17 | TRBJ2-7 | - | TRBV15 | TGTGCCACCAGCAGGGACTTGAACGGGCGGGGATACTACGAGCAGTACTTC | CATSRDLNGRGYYEQYF
- | 14 | TRBJ1-3 | - | TRBV5-6 | TGTGCCAGCAGCTTGGGGGTCTCTGGAAACACCATATATTTT | CASSLGVSGNTIYF
few | 13 | TRBJ1-5 | - | TRBV6-2/TRBV6-3 | TGTGCCAGCAGTTGGGCGGAGAATCAGCCCCAGCATTTT | CASSWAENQPQHF
few | 14 | TRBJ1-2 | - | TRBV7-2 | TGTGCCAGCAGCTTAGACTACAGGAACTATGGCTACACCTTC | CASSLDYRNYGYTF
- | 14 | TRBJ2-4 | - | TRBV29-1 | TGCAGCGTTGAAGGGGGGGTTATGGAAAACATTCAGTACTTC | CSVEGGVMENIQYF
- | 13 | TRBJ2-4 | - | TRBV14 | TGTGCCAGCAGCCAATCGCACAATTACATTCAGTACTTC | CASSQSHNYIQYF
- | 13 | TRBJ2-3 | - | TRBV24-1 | TGTGCCACCCAGTTGTGGGGATCAGATACGCAGTATTTT | CATQLWGSDTQYF
- | 14 | TRBJ1-1 | - | TRBV19 | TGTGCCAGTAGCAGGGAGCGGTTTACTGAGGAAGCTTTCTTT | CASSRERFTEEAFF
- | 11 | TRBJ1-4 | - | TRBV30 | TGTGCCTGGCCGGTAAGAGTAAAACTGTTTTTT | CAWPVRVKLFF
few | 16 | TRBJ2-6 | - | TRBV10-1 | TGCGCCAGCAGCCCCAGGGAAAGCTCTGGGGCCAACGTCCTGACTTTC | CASSPRESSGANVLTF
- | 13 | TRBJ1-2 | - | TRBV15 | TGTGCCACCAGCTCCCAACGCGGCTATGGCTACACCTTC | CATSSQRGYGYTF
few | 14 | TRBJ2-1 | - | TRBV20-1 | TGCAGCCTTAACCCGGGCCAAGCGACAAATGAGCAGTTCTTC | CSLNPGQATNEQFF
- | 19 | TRBJ2-3 | TRBD2 | TRBV20-1 | TGCGGTGCTAGAGATTACGCGGGGGGGCCAACCTCTCGTTCAGATACGCAGTATTTT | CGARDYAGGPTSRSDTQYF
few | 15 | TRBJ2-3 | TRBD2 | TRBV6-2/TRBV6-3 | TGTGCCAGCAGTTCCTTAGCGGGGGGACAGATAACGCAGTATTTT | CASSSLAGGQITQYF